The source of this TCR beta chain is a study of T cells in localized non-small cell lung cancer (dated by TCRdb to the early 2020s). About the study as a whole: The study examined T cell repertoires in approximately 240 patients with early-stage NSCLC and compared tumors with uninvolved tumor-adjacent lungs. All 240 or so NSCLC patients in the cohort were treatment-naive and had localized lung tumors that were resected. A mean age of around 66 years was recorded for the NSCLC patients, of whom under 150 were male and over 100 were female.

At diagnosis, peripheral blood, uninvolved tumor-adjacent lung and tumor were collected and were preserved as a mix of fresh-frozen and FFPE material. For TCR repertoire profiling, the blood samples were analyzed as peripheral blood mononuclear cells. The immunoSEQ Assay was used to sequence TCR beta CDR3 regions from DNA. Per the original workflow: T cell density was computed as TCR beta template counts normalized to usable DNA estimated by amplifying housekeeping genes. Using the preseqR package, richness was estimated by extrapolating to 120,000 templates for tissue samples and 400,000 templates for PBMC samples. Clonality was taken to be one minus Pielou's evenness. Differential abundance testing on productive amino-acid clonotypes, with a minimum total count of 5 and an alpha of 0.1, was used to identify tissue-enriched TCRs. The Jaccard Index and the Morisita Overlap Index were used to quantify repertoire overlap between compartments. GLIPH grouped TCR beta CDR3s together with public tetramer-defined viral CDR3s, and a viral motif had to include at least three viral sequences and also show V-gene enrichment. Drawn from immuneACCESS, this table holds only the in-frame rearrangements with V and J called that TCRdb kept. Clones are partly lost; checked studies trace under half to an unresolved V gene and leave the rest unexplained. V and J calls plus clone size are reproduced from that table; the DNA served to infer D and trimming. The sample table shows over 50,000 clones, and approximately 83% are seen once. The ten largest clonotypes hold about a sixth of the sample.

Relative to germline, V is missing 5 bases and J is missing 2 bases, with 7 bases of the junction outside any gene match. Taken from cysteine to phenylalanine, the CDR3 has 15 residues. Only CDR3 DNA remains: 45 bases, in frame from the first base. For CDR1 and CDR2, the germline V gene lists SGHRS and YFSETQ. Findings and caveats that apply to the study as a whole: The highest T cell clonality was observed in uninvolved tumor-adjacent lung, where clonality exceeded that of tumor, suggesting that antigenic responses were more focused in uninvolved tumor-adjacent lung. Higher blood T cell density associated with longer overall survival, while higher adjacent-lung clonality associated with shorter survival. Because the study design was exploratory, TCR variables were selected using unadjusted p-values without false-discovery rate correction. A median of about 50 of the top 100 tumor clones turned up in the paired uninvolved adjacent lung, and roughly 30 of those clones also ranked among the top 100 of that same adjacent lung. Multi-region tumor sequencing was not performed, so intratumor heterogeneity could not be excluded.

With regard to this clone: What antigen it recognizes has not been identified. The record has no base qualities; no much larger clone is one base away.

The rearrangement combines TRBV5-1 with TRBJ1-2; TRBD1 lines up with 9 middle nucleotides. Sequenced material: peripheral blood mononuclear cells, taken before any cancer treatment. This TCR derives from a man aged 35 to 69 with stage III lung adenocarcinoma. CDR3 region: CASRAGTGKNYGYTF. In nucleotides, the sequence is TGCGCCAGCAGGGCCGGGACAGGGAAAAACTATGGCTACACCTTC.